This record concerns one T cell receptor beta chain sequence. This clonotype has a count of ten or more. It lacks a known antigen. No much larger clone is present one base from it, and per-base qualities are unavailable. The cysteine opens and the phenylalanine closes a CDR3 of 14 amino acids. Only the CDR3 DNA stays, 42 bases, in frame from base 1. V is cut by 1 base and J by 4 bases, and the space between the germline ends is 8 bases. In the germline V gene, CDR1 corresponds to SGHVS and CDR2 to FNYEAQ. This record belongs to a study of prognosis after radiotherapy for stage I lung cancer (dated by TCRdb to the early 2020s). At the level of the whole study: Around 19 stage I NSCLC patients were enrolled in Nanjing, China, between early 2018 and 2019. Squamous cell carcinoma histology was identified in seven patients, and adenocarcinoma histology was identified in more than 10 patients. Peripheral blood TCR beta repertoires were profiled in stage I NSCLC patients before and after stereotactic body radiotherapy, and the study then linked these repertoires to distant failure. SBRT was given in 3 to 5 fractions with a biologically effective dose of at least 100 Gy, using image-guided IMRT or VMAT. After SBRT, distant metastases developed in about 20% of the 19 patients at a median of approximately seven months, while the remaining 15 patients had no significant progression. The cohort comprised 13 men and 6 women with a median age of about 70 years, ranging from about 50 to 84 years. Every patient was deemed medically inoperable, around twelve because of comorbidities and over 5 because they refused surgery. A total of 40 or so blood samples from about 19 patients were sequenced, with one sample obtained before and one obtained after SBRT for each patient. Newly diagnosed primary stage I lung tumors were found in fourteen patients, while oligometastatic NSCLC after surgical resection of the primary tumor was found in 4 to 6. SBRT was not combined with any concurrent therapy in any patient. The study at large found these results: No determination of tumor specificity was made for expanded TCR clones. A decrease in unique TCR clone counts was observed after SBRT (median roughly 10,000 before versus around 6,900 after; Wilcoxon paired P=0.011). No adjustment for multiple comparisons was applied to any of the reported P values. TRBV and TRBJ usage frequencies reportedly varied with metastasis status, involving two V genes at baseline and ten or so V and two J genes after SBRT. Limitations of the study included a small cohort and short follow-up, and the study findings need independent validation. Post-SBRT Shannon entropy and its change from baseline were lower in patients who developed distant metastases; baseline Shannon entropy was not associated with metastases.

No patient had a history of other malignancies or prior chemotherapy or radiotherapy, and all had node-negative disease on CT and PET/CT. At each of two time points, around 6.1 milliliters of peripheral venous blood were collected into EDTA tubes. PBMCs were isolated by Ficoll-Paque Plus density-gradient centrifugation. Immediately after collection, samples were stored at -80 degrees C until analysis. Two rounds of multiplex PCR on genomic DNA were used to amplify the TCR beta CDR3 region. The first PCR round used primers specific to each TRBV and TRBJ gene, and the primer sequences were filed in Chinese patent CN105087789A. The second PCR round used universal primers. The Roche High Pure PCR Template Preparation Kit was used to extract genomic DNA from frozen PBMCs. Libraries were sequenced paired-end with 151 bp reads on an Illumina HiSeq 3000. From the authors' description of their analysis: CutAdapt was used to discard raw reads that did not contain the multiplex PCR primer sequences. PEAR was used to merge high-quality paired reads into contigs. By aligning each contig to reference sequences, MiXCR assigned the TRB V, D and J gene segments to that contig. To remove sequencing errors, CDR3 sequences were clustered according to base quality and sequence similarity. Diversity was measured as Shannon entropy normalized by the natural log of productive TCR sequence number. To get clonality, Shannon entropy was divided by the natural log of the number of unique clonotypes, and that result was subtracted from one. Progression-free survival cut-offs for repertoire metrics were chosen using the Youden index of ROC curves, with analyses run in R 3.5.3. TCRdb trimmed the raw reads at Q25, called clones with MiXCR and kept productive beta chains. Rows are combined by CDR3 protein, so each entry shows the most common genes and DNA. The V and J calls here are based on TCRdb, not the publication. Counted in this sample were around 30,000 distinct CDR3 sequences; around 29% of them appeared once. The leading ten clones occupy about 12% of the sample.

This receptor was obtained from a donor at least 50 years old with non-small cell lung cancer. This specimen consisted of PBMCs, obtained before or after stereotactic body radiation therapy (not recorded which). Recombination joined TRBV7-6 with TRBJ2-1, with the D call perhaps TRBD1 or TRBD2, each one matching 5 bases. The CDR3 is CASSLEGRYNEQFF. The DNA is TGTGCCAGCAGCTTAGAGGGACGGTACAATGAGCAGTTCTTC.